A selection of T cell receptor beta chains follows, all from one sample in a study of TIL therapy for anti-PD-1-resistant metastatic lung cancer. Clones were sequenced by immunoSEQ multiplex PCR, and TCRdb holds only the in-frame ones, with some missing. The data show 45,000 to 60,000 clones, less than 85% seen once. Specimen: tumor tissue, collected at baseline. Receptors were obtained from a person aged 25 to 85 with non-small cell lung cancer. The CDR3 runs from the conserved cysteine through the conserved F or W. A D gene is named only where the DNA matches it firmly. The size of a clone is reported for some rows only, either as once, few or many, or as a class for expanded clones.

clone size,V gene,D gene,J gene,CDR3 protein,CDR3 DNA
once,TRBV5-1,TRBD1,TRBJ2-7,CASSSAGGQGALEQYF,TGCGCCAGCAGCTCGGCGGGGGGACAGGGGGCGCTTGAGCAGTACTTC
few,TRBV5-1,-,TRBJ1-6,CASSLAGGARSPLHF,TGCGCCAGCAGCTTGGCCGGAGGGGCCCGGTCACCCCTCCACTTT
-,TRBV28,-,TRBJ1-1,CASSSKGPIEAFF,TGTGCCAGCAGTTCGAAGGGACCGATTGAAGCTTTCTTT
few,TRBV19,-,TRBJ2-7,CASSISRQAATYEQYF,TGTGCCAGTAGTATATCGCGGCAGGCGGCCACGTACGAGCAGTACTTC
-,TRBV28,-,TRBJ1-2,CASSRQPANYGYTF,TGTGCCAGCAGCAGACAGCCAGCTAACTATGGCTACACCTTC
few,TRBV4-2,-,TRBJ1-3,CASSQERGLSGNTIYF,TGTGCCAGCAGCCAAGAAAGGGGACTCTCTGGAAACACCATATATTTT
-,TRBV7-8,TRBD1,TRBJ2-7,CASSYPGQGYEQYF,TGTGCCAGCAGCTACCCGGGACAGGGCTACGAGCAGTACTTC
-,TRBV7-3,-,TRBJ2-3,CASSIEGRISTDTQYF,TGTGCCAGCAGCATCGAGGGCAGAATAAGCACAGATACGCAGTATTTT
-,TRBV19,-,TRBJ1-3,CASTPEAMRNTIYF,TGTGCCAGTACCCCCGAGGCGATGAGAAACACCATATATTTT
-,TRBV19,-,TRBJ1-2,CASSIPGHPNYGYTF,TGTGCCAGTAGTATCCCGGGCCACCCCAACTATGGCTACACCTTC
-,TRBV27,-,TRBJ1-5,CASSLSSGYQPQHF,TGTGCCAGCAGTTTATCATCAGGGTATCAGCCCCAGCATTTT
-,TRBV5-1,-,TRBJ2-2,CASSPDQITGELFF,TGCGCCAGCAGCCCAGACCAGATCACCGGGGAGCTGTTTTTT
-,TRBV5-4,-,TRBJ1-4,CASTNRGDEKLFF,TGTGCCAGCACCAATCGGGGGGATGAAAAACTGTTTTTT
-,TRBV10-3,TRBD2,TRBJ2-7,CAISASGSLYEQYF,TGTGCCATCAGTGCTAGCGGGAGCCTGTACGAGCAGTACTTC
-,TRBV6-5,-,TRBJ1-4,CASSLTGGATNEKLFF,TGTGCCAGCAGTTTGACGGGGGGAGCAACTAATGAAAAACTGTTTTTT
-,TRBV27,-,TRBJ2-1,CASSFPRGPLTLYNEQFF,TGTGCCAGCAGCTTTCCCCGGGGCCCACTGACCCTTTACAATGAGCAGTTCTTC
once,TRBV28,-,TRBJ2-3,CASCSGLCTDTQYF,TGTGCCAGCTGCTCCGGACTCTGCACAGATACGCAGTATTTT
-,TRBV11-2,TRBD1,TRBJ1-3,CASSLAGGYTIYF,TGTGCCAGCAGCTTGGCAGGGGGATACACCATATATTTT
-,TRBV11-3,TRBD1,TRBJ2-2,CASSPGDRGNTGELFF,TGTGCCAGCAGCCCTGGGGACAGGGGGAACACCGGGGAGCTGTTTTTT
-,TRBV4-3,-,TRBJ2-7,CASSQDFRGSYEQYF,TGCGCCAGCAGCCAAGATTTCAGGGGTTCCTACGAGCAGTACTTC
once,TRBV29-1,-,TRBJ2-1,CSVGRTGQAYNEQFF,TGCAGCGTCGGGCGTACAGGGCAGGCCTACAATGAGCAGTTCTTC
-,TRBV6-4,TRBD2,TRBJ2-3,CASSAGGSTDTQYF,TGTGCCAGCAGTGCGGGGGGGAGCACAGATACGCAGTATTTT
-,TRBV6-6,-,TRBJ1-2,CASSYMDGYTF,TGTGCCAGCAGTTACATGGATGGCTACACCTTC
-,TRBV14,-,TRBJ1-5,CASSQSGGNQPQHF,TGTGCCAGCAGCCAATCAGGGGGCAATCAGCCCCAGCATTTT
-,TRBV6-1,-,TRBJ1-1,CASSEERPFQNTEAFF,TGTGCCAGCAGTGAAGAGAGGCCATTTCAGAACACTGAAGCTTTCTTT
-,TRBV5-6,TRBD2,TRBJ2-4,CASSPAGGGNIQYF,TGTGCCAGCAGCCCCGCGGGAGGGGGCAACATTCAGTACTTC
-,TRBV12-5,-,TRBJ2-2,CASGPNTGELFF,TGTGCTAGTGGTCCGAACACCGGGGAGCTGTTTTTT
-,TRBV11-2,-,TRBJ1-1,CASSFLANTEAFF,TGTGCCAGCAGCTTTTTAGCGAACACTGAAGCTTTCTTT
-,TRBV4-1,-,TRBJ1-6,CASSQVGGNSPLHF,TGCGCCAGCAGCCAAGTTGGGGGGAATTCACCCCTCCACTTT
few,TRBV5-1,TRBD2,TRBJ2-2,CASRSGTTGTGELFF,TGCGCCAGCAGGTCCGGGACTACGGGCACCGGGGAGCTGTTTTTT
-,TRBV30,-,TRBJ1-6,CACFRGSWSSPLHF,TGTGCCTGCTTTCGAGGCTCGTGGTCTTCACCCCTCCACTTT
-,TRBV10-3,TRBD1,TRBJ1-2,CAISEGQVYGYTF,TGTGCCATCAGTGAAGGACAGGTATACGGCTACACCTTC
-,TRBV6-5,-,TRBJ1-1,CASSLRTGNTEAFF,TGTGCCAGCAGTCTCAGGACGGGGAACACTGAAGCTTTCTTT
-,TRBV7-6,TRBD1,TRBJ1-1,CASSSGQGNTEAFF,TGTGCCAGCAGCTCGGGACAGGGGAACACTGAAGCTTTCTTT
-,TRBV4-1,-,TRBJ2-5,CASSQDLGSETQYF,TGCGCCAGCAGCCAAGATCTAGGATCAGAGACCCAGTACTTC
few,TRBV15,TRBD1,TRBJ2-7,CATSRDRSSYEQYF,TGTGCCACCAGCAGGGACAGGAGCTCCTACGAGCAGTACTTC
-,TRBV6-1,-,TRBJ1-5,CASSRDWNSNQPQHF,TGTGCCAGCAGTCGGGACTGGAATAGCAATCAGCCCCAGCATTTT
-,TRBV6-1,TRBD1,TRBJ2-1,CASSPTGGSYNEQFF,TGTGCCAGCAGTCCTACAGGGGGATCCTACAATGAGCAGTTCTTC
-,TRBV11-2,TRBD1,TRBJ2-2,CASSLRDRRRGELFF,TGTGCCAGCAGCTTAAGGGACAGGCGGCGCGGGGAGCTGTTTTTT
-,TRBV7-8,TRBD1,TRBJ1-6,CASSLEWDSNSPLHF,TGTGCCAGCAGCTTAGAATGGGACAGCAATTCACCCCTCCACTTT
-,TRBV27,TRBD2,TRBJ2-1,CASSAFGTSGAGGQFF,TGTGCCAGCAGTGCCTTCGGGACTAGCGGGGCGGGGGGGCAGTTCTTC
-,TRBV7-2,-,TRBJ2-2,CASSSSDGRGGELFF,TGTGCCAGCAGCTCGTCGGATGGCCGGGGAGGGGAGCTGTTTTTT
-,TRBV9,-,TRBJ2-3,CASSLTTDTQYF,TGTGCCAGCAGCCTAACAACAGATACGCAGTATTTT
few,TRBV7-2,-,TRBJ1-5,CASSLTQNQPQHF,TGTGCCAGCAGCTTGACACAGAATCAGCCCCAGCATTTT
-,TRBV18,-,TRBJ2-7,CASSGGETYEQYF,TGTGCCAGCTCAGGCGGGGAGACCTACGAGCAGTACTTC
once,TRBV19,-,TRBJ2-3,CASSVTSTNSDTQYF,TGTGCCAGTAGTGTGACTAGTACTAATTCAGATACGCAGTATTTT
-,TRBV7-8,TRBD2,TRBJ2-6,CASSNRLAGGASGANVLTF,TGTGCCAGCAGCAACCGACTAGCGGGGGGGGCCTCTGGGGCCAACGTCCTGACTTTC
-,TRBV28,-,TRBJ2-5,CASLRGGQYQETQYF,TGTGCCAGTTTACGGGGAGGCCAGTACCAAGAGACCCAGTACTTC
-,TRBV27,-,TRBJ1-4,CASSRGGPNEKLFF,TGTGCCAGCAGTCGGGGAGGGCCTAATGAAAAACTGTTTTTT
-,TRBV5-5,-,TRBJ2-7,CASRFADSSYEQYF,TGTGCCAGCAGATTCGCCGACTCCTCCTACGAGCAGTACTTC
once,TRBV7-2,TRBD2,TRBJ2-1,CASRSSGKDEQFF,TGTGCCAGCAGAAGTAGCGGGAAGGATGAGCAGTTCTTC
once,TRBV5-1,-,TRBJ2-7,CASTPSWGSEQYF,TGCGCCAGCACCCCCTCATGGGGTAGCGAGCAGTACTTC
-,TRBV5-4,TRBD2,TRBJ2-1,CASSSGTSGGWNEQFF,TGTGCCAGCAGCTCTGGGACTAGCGGGGGTTGGAATGAGCAGTTCTTC
-,TRBV18,-,TRBJ2-7,CASSPPRISSYEQYF,TGTGCCAGCTCACCACCGCGGATTAGCTCCTACGAGCAGTACTTC
-,TRBV11-2,-,TRBJ1-1,CASSLGSRVTEAFF,TGTGCCAGCAGCTTGGGGAGTAGGGTCACTGAAGCTTTCTTT
-,TRBV7-8,TRBD2,TRBJ2-3,CASSPQGRGGPDTQYF,TGTGCCAGCAGCCCGCAGGGGCGGGGGGGCCCTGATACGCAGTATTTT
few,TRBV19,-,TRBJ2-7,CASRPRGVSYEQYF,TGTGCCAGTAGACCTAGGGGCGTAAGTTACGAGCAGTACTTC
-,TRBV7-3,-,TRBJ2-7,CASIPGGRVDEQYF,TGTGCCAGCATCCCCGGAGGCAGGGTCGACGAGCAGTACTTC
once,TRBV18,TRBD2,TRBJ2-4,CASSPIGLAGGDLAKNIQYF,TGTGCCAGCTCACCGATCGGACTAGCGGGAGGTGACTTAGCCAAAAACATTCAGTACTTC
-,TRBV5-1,-,TRBJ2-2,CASRPGSGELFF,TGCGCCAGCAGACCAGGCTCAGGGGAGCTGTTTTTT